Reported below is one TCR beta chain. This clonotype was counted at least ten times. Its binding antigen is unknown. The input lacks base qualities; no much larger clone sits a single base away. This record belongs to a study of Graves' ophthalmopathy and Graves' hyperthyroidism (dated by TCRdb to the late 2010s). With regard to the full study: Hyperthyroidism was defined as stable when no progression to ophthalmopathy occurred within 18 months of follow-up. The study used TCR beta repertoire signatures to distinguish Graves' ophthalmopathy from Graves' hyperthyroidism and to predict progression to ophthalmopathy. In total, around 140 blood samples were TCR-sequenced: roughly 45 ophthalmopathy, under 80 hyperthyroidism and about 17 hyperthyroidism-to-ophthalmopathy patients. To explore V-J signatures that separate ophthalmopathy from hyperthyroidism, a discovery set of about a hundred patients was enrolled, consisting of about 45 with ophthalmopathy and about 60 with stable hyperthyroidism. The independent validation cohort included about 20 hyperthyroidism patients plus 17 patients who later progressed from hyperthyroidism to ophthalmopathy. In over 5 hyperthyroidism patients, the T-cell repertoires found in thyroid tissue were compared with those found in blood. Following sampling, methimazole starting at 30 mg daily was administered to hyperthyroidism patients, and high-dose intravenous methylprednisolone was administered to ophthalmopathy patients.

Broad study findings and their caveats: Most expanded thyroid clonotypes with frequency above 0.001 were also detected in blood, suggesting blood repertoires may reflect the thyroid immune response. In validation, the model predicted ophthalmopathy progression with about 70% sensitivity and 72.22% specificity; 12 predicted patients were CT-confirmed with GO in a median of 6.5 months. In cross-validation, the 13-signature model distinguished ophthalmopathy from stable hyperthyroidism with about 90% sensitivity and 81.08% specificity, while in the test set the corresponding values were about 80% and 75%. No statistical method was used to predetermine the sample size, and group allocation was not hidden from the investigators.

V and J are truncated by 0 bases and 6 bases respectively, leaving an intervening sequence of 14 bases. There are 15 amino acids in the CDR3, from cysteine to phenylalanine inclusive. Only the CDR3 region is kept as DNA, spanning 45 bases read in frame from base 1. Per the germline V gene, SGHVS is the CDR1 and FQNEAQ is the CDR2. TCR beta CDR3 regions were amplified from RNA transcripts for repertoire sequencing. The first round was an RT-PCR using HTBI primers with the Qiagen OneStep RT-PCR kit, and this first round was followed by a second-round multiplex PCR, then size selection and purification. Libraries were sequenced on an Illumina HiSeq2000 using paired-end 100 bp reads. In the source study's methods: Reads were processed with SOAPnuke, discarding reads with adapters, uncalled bases, mean Phred below 15, or no exact constant-primer or identifier match. COPE v1.2.5 was used to merge high-quality paired reads. Each unique nucleotide sequence was defined as a clonotype, and clonotypes were aligned to IMGT TRB V, D and J references with MiTCR v1.1. The analysis was limited to V-J combinations with a frequency above 0.0001, which together covered around 99% of the repertoires. A TCR clonal expansion and chaos score per V-J combination was defined as the ratio of F50 clonal expansion to chaos observed in the TCRdist matrix. Welch's t-statistics and random forest were used to reduce the features to roughly 14 V-J combinations, which were then used as input to a naive Bayes classifier. The similarity between thyroid and blood repertoires was quantified using the Morisita-Horn index. The raw public reads went through TCRdb reprocessing: fastp at Q25, MiXCR clone calling, in-frame beta chains kept. When rows share a CDR3 protein, they turn into one entry using the most common DNA and genes. The V and J calls come from TCRdb's annotation, not from the publication. Recorded for this sample are about 550,000 distinct CDR3 sequences; less than 40% of them occurred a single time. The ten most abundant clones make up about 4% of the sample.

Patients with hyperthyroidism were aged 18 to 65 years, had been newly diagnosed, and had a disease duration of less than 2 months. Anyone with other autoimmune diseases, uncontrolled infections, pregnancy or lactation was excluded from the study. Clinical symptoms, serum thyroxine, TRAb, thyroid ultrasound and orbital computed tomography formed the basis of the diagnosis. Total RNA was extracted with Trizol reagent and quality-checked on an Agilent 2100 Bioanalyzer. The sample consisted of peripheral blood or thyroid tissue (not recorded which). This TCR came from an adult man with Graves' hyperthyroidism. The chain employs TRBV7-8 and TRBJ1-1; the D gene cannot be named for sure. CDR3 protein: CASSLANSQTSEAFF. The sequence in DNA is TGTGCCAGCAGCTTAGCGAACAGCCAAACATCTGAAGCTTTCTTT.